This passage covers 27 T cell receptor beta chains from one sample sequenced in a study of blood T cell repertoires in COVID-19. Clones were sequenced by immunoSEQ multiplex PCR, and TCRdb holds only the in-frame ones, with some missing. Of roughly 260,000 clones in the sample, 83% were seen once. Source material: PBMCs or T cells enriched from blood (not recorded which). The receptor set was obtained from a woman in her forties who had been exposed to COVID-19.

The genes are TRBV4-2 and TRBJ2-1, with D tentatively TRBD1 (5 bases). The CDR3 extends over 13 amino acids. Germline CDR1 and CDR2: LGHNA and YNFKEQ. V lost 4 bases and J 8 bases, leaving 12 bases between the germline ends. The CDR3 sequence is CASSPRRGDEQFF. The CDR3 DNA reads as TGTGCCAGCAGCCCCAGAAGGGGTGATGAGCAGTTCTTC.

This chain joins TRBV5-1 and TRBJ1-6; D is undetermined. CDR1 SGHRS and CDR2 YFSETQ come from the germline V gene. V lost 0 bases and J lost 13, with 11 bases in between. The CDR3 covers 13 residues. The CDR3 bases are TGCGCCAGCAGCTTGGTCGGTGTTTGGCCCCTCCACTTT. Translated, it gives CASSLVGVWPLHF.

V usage is TRBV14 and J usage is TRBJ1-1, with a tentative D call TRBD1 (5 bases). V was clipped by 2 bases and J by 0 bases, with 10 bases between them. Per the germline V gene, CDR1 is SGHDN and CDR2 is FVKESK. The CDR3 loop spans 15 amino acids. Here the CDR3 reads CASSQSQGMNTEAFF. CDR3 in DNA: TGTGCCAGCAGCCAATCCCAGGGCATGAACACTGAAGCTTTCTTT. The full variable domain, its missing parts supplied by reference TRBV14 and TRBJ1-1, is EAGVTQFPSHSVIEKGQTVTLRCDPISGHDNLYWYRRVMGKEIKFLLHFVKESKQDESGMPNNRFLAERTGGTYSTLKVQPAELEDSGVYFCASSQSQGMNTEAFFGQGTRLTVV.

CDR3 amino acids: CATSRDLQGAYNEQFF. The CDR3 nucleotides are TGTGCCACCAGCAGAGATCTACAGGGGGCCTACAATGAGCAGTTCTTC. The chain employs TRBV15 and TRBJ2-1; 8 bases match TRBD1. The V gene's germline CDR1 is LNHNV and CDR2 YYDKDF (reference sequence). V trimming: 0 bases; J trimming: 2 bases; junction bases outside the gene matches: 3. This CDR3 is 16 amino acids long.

The chain recombines TRBV15 with TRBJ1-2, with 8 bases fitting TRBD1. With 2 bases clipped from V and 6 bases from J, the junction kept 8 bases outside the gene matches. The germline gives CDR1 LNHNV, CDR2 YYDKDF (reference sequence). This CDR3 comprises 15 residues. CDR3 amino acids: CATSRHSTGEHGYTF. Written as DNA, the CDR3 is TGTGCCACCAGCAGACATTCGACAGGGGAGCATGGCTACACCTTC.

This rearrangement joins TRBV20-1 to TRBJ2-3; D is ambiguous. V gave up 3 bases and J gave up 0 bases, with 4 bases separating them. CDR1 is DFQATT, CDR2 SNEGSKA, per germline (reference sequence). The CDR3 runs 12 residues. The DNA of the CDR3 is TGCAGTGCTAGTACTAGCACAGATACGCAGTATTTT. This codes for CSASTSTDTQYF.

This sequence joins TRBV7-2 and TRBJ2-7, with D uncertain. Deletions cut 1 base from V and 8 bases from J, with 18 bases between. This CDR3 is 15 amino acids long. Germline values: CDR1 SGHTA, CDR2 FQGNSA. The CDR3 sequence is CASSLGPESLMQQYF. The CDR3 DNA is TGTGCCAGCAGCTTAGGGCCGGAGAGCTTAATGCAGCAGTACTTC.

The chain recombines TRBV9 with TRBJ1-1; possible D gene TRBD1, 5 bases. The V end was cut by 4 bases, the J end by 4 bases, with 17 bases between. The CDR3 spans 15 residues. Germline values: CDR1 SGDLS, CDR2 YYNGEE. CDR3 loop: CASSSARGGGTEAFF. The CDR3 coding sequence is TGTGCCAGCAGCTCGGCTAGGGGAGGTGGCACTGAAGCTTTCTTT.

The sample holds one count of this clone. This sequence joins TRBV5-8 and TRBJ1-3; D may be TRBD1 (6 bases). The V gene lost 4 bases and the J gene lost 0 bases, with 14 bases spanning the gap. CDR1 and CDR2 (germline): SGHTS, YDEGEE. The CDR3 is made up of 16 amino acids. The CDR3 nucleotides read TGTGCCAGCAGCCCAGGACAGACTCACTCTGGAAACACCATATATTTT. Encoded protein: CASSPGQTHSGNTIYF.

This chain connects TRBV11-3 to TRBJ2-3; tentatively, D is TRBD2 (7 bases). Germline lookup yields CDR1 SGHNT and CDR2 YENEEA. The V gene lost 4 bases and the J gene lost 1 base, with 12 bases spanning the gap. The length of the CDR3 is 15 residues. CDR3 bases: TGTGCCAGCAGCTGGGGGGGGCTCGGCACAGATACGCAGTATTTT. It is translated as CASSWGGLGTDTQYF. The full variable domain, with the rest looked up from reference TRBV11-3 and TRBJ2-3, is EAGVVQSPRYKIIEKKQPVAFWCNPISGHNTLYWYLQNLGQGPELLIRYENEEAVDDSQLPKDRFSAERLKGVDSTLKIQPAELGDSAVYLCASSWGGLGTDTQYFGPGTRLTVL.

The chain couples TRBV7-2 to TRBJ2-7; TRBD2 aligns across 16 bases. Trimming took 6 bases from V and 4 from J; bases not matched to a gene: 9. The CDR3 extends over 17 amino acids. Germline V gives CDR1 SGHTA, CDR2 FQGNSA. The CDR3 sequence is CASSIQGTSGGVYEQYF. The CDR3 nucleotides are TGTGCCAGCAGTATACAGGGGACTAGCGGGGGGGTATACGAGCAGTACTTC.

This clone showed up just once. The rearrangement joins TRBV9 to TRBJ1-1; TRBD1 agrees at 9 bases. Losses at the gene ends were 3 bases for V and 1 base for J; bases not matched to a gene: 10. The CDR3 spans 17 residues. CDR1 SGDLS and CDR2 YYNGEE come from the germline V gene. The CDR3 protein is CASSAALGQGTNTEAFF. The CDR3, as DNA: TGTGCCAGCAGCGCCGCACTTGGACAGGGGACGAACACTGAAGCTTTCTTT.

This clone has a single count. This chain joins TRBV28 and TRBJ1-2; D is uncertain. Looked up from germline, CDR1 is MDHEN and CDR2 is SYDVKM. The CDR3 is made up of 11 amino acids. Trimming took 8 bases from V and 4 from J, leaving 8 bases between them. The CDR3 DNA reads TGTGCCAGCGGACGGGGCTATGGCTACACCTTC. This translates into CASGRGYGYTF.

This clone came up once. V and J are TRBV11-2 and TRBJ1-1; TRBD1 might be the D (6 bases). Germline CDR1 and CDR2: SGHAT and FQNNGV. Between the trimmed V and J ends, which lost 3 bases and 6 bases, there was a span of 17 bases. The CDR3 is 15 amino acids. As DNA, the CDR3 is TGTGCCAGCAGCTTGTCGCAGGGGAGTCCGTCTGAAGCTTTCTTT. Protein: CASSLSQGSPSEAFF.

The chain carries TRBV7-2 and TRBJ2-5; a weak D match, TRBD2 (6 bases). The germline V gene has CDR1 SGHTA and CDR2 FQGNSA. The CDR3 runs to 15 residues. Trimming removed 1 base from V and 4 bases from J, with 13 bases in between. CDR3 sequence reads: CASSLEGGKGETQYF. Written as DNA, the CDR3 is TGTGCCAGCAGCTTAGAAGGAGGGAAGGGAGAGACCCAGTACTTC.

This clone has a single count. The CDR3 DNA reads as TGTGCCTGGCCGACTTACTATGGCTACACCTTC. The encoded protein is CAWPTYYGYTF. V gene TRBV30 combines with J gene TRBJ1-2, with D hard to call. Germline V lookup: CDR1 GTSNPN, CDR2 SVGIG (reference sequence). Trimming cost V 5 bases and J 3 bases, with 7 bases left between them. CDR3 length: 11 residues.

CDR3 loop: CASSLVAEETQYF. CDR3 sequence (DNA): TGCGCCAGCAGCTTGGTGGCGGAAGAGACCCAGTACTTC. The V and J genes are TRBV5-1 and TRBJ2-5, with D unclear. Germline CDR1 reads SGHRS; CDR2 reads YFSETQ. Trimming left V 0 bases short and J 3 bases short, with 6 bases between. The CDR3 has 13 amino acids.

The chain links TRBV28 to TRBJ1-4, with D tentatively TRBD1 (6 bases). Trimming removed 5 bases from V and 9 bases from J, with 19 bases in between. This CDR3 is 15 amino acids long. Germline loops: CDR1 MDHEN, CDR2 SYDVKM. The CDR3 bases are TGTGCCAGCAGTACTCAGGGGACGGCCATAAAAAAACTGTTTTTT. This gives the protein CASSTQGTAIKKLFF.

In this sample, this clone turned up once. The chain recombines TRBV5-1 with TRBJ2-7, with 9 bases lining up with TRBD1. Germline-derived CDR1 and CDR2 are SGHRS and YFSETQ. The V segment lost 4 bases and the J segment 1 base; nucleotides outside the gene matches: 9. The CDR3 contains 16 residues. CDR3 nucleotides: TGCGCCAGCAGCCCCGGACGGGACAGGGTATCCTACGAGCAGTACTTC. Its translation is CASSPGRDRVSYEQYF.

The rearrangement uses TRBV7-2 and TRBJ1-4; TRBD1 agrees at 9 bases. Trimming cost V 0 bases and J 8 bases; bases outside gene matches: 1. The CDR3 runs 14 residues. Per germline, CDR1 SGHTA and CDR2 FQGNSA. The CDR3 protein is CASSLAGQGEKLFF. In DNA, the CDR3 is TGTGCCAGCAGCTTAGCCGGACAGGGGGAAAAACTGTTTTTT.

The CDR3 DNA sequence: TGTGCCAGCTCCTATCTGCAGGGGGCGGGAGATACGCAGTATTTT. Residues: CASSYLQGAGDTQYF. V gene TRBV2 combines with J gene TRBJ2-3; 8 bases agree with TRBD1. With 8 bases clipped from V and 5 bases from J, the junction kept 12 bases outside the gene matches. The CDR3 totals 15 residues. CDR1 is SNHLY and CDR2 is FYNNEI in the germline V gene.

In this sample, this clone turned up a few times. V usage is TRBV5-6 and J usage is TRBJ2-5; 8 bases align to TRBD2. Losses at the gene ends were 5 bases for V and 1 base for J; bases not matched to a gene: 13. CDR1 is SGHDT, CDR2 YYEEEE, per germline. CDR3 length: 17 residues. CDR3 residues: CASREGGAGGPQETQYF. In nucleotides, the CDR3 is TGTGCCAGCAGAGAGGGCGGGGCGGGGGGCCCCCAAGAGACCCAGTACTTC.

The chain combines TRBV2 with TRBJ2-1; a possible D gene is TRBD1 (6 bases). Trimming left V 7 bases short and J 5 bases short, with 15 bases between. This CDR3 spans 14 amino acids. CDR1 is SNHLY, CDR2 FYNNEI, per germline. CDR3 region: CASTRDTGNNEQFF. The CDR3 region has the DNA TGTGCCAGCACGAGGGATACAGGGAACAATGAGCAGTTCTTC.

The rearrangement links TRBV19 to TRBJ2-1; tentative D call: TRBD2 (5 bases). The CDR3 is 12 residues long. Trimming stripped 6 bases from V and 5 bases from J, with 8 bases between. Germline-derived CDR1 and CDR2 are LNHDA and SQIVND (reference sequence). The CDR3 DNA sequence: TGTGCCAGTAGACTAGACCACAATGAGCAGTTCTTC. Translated, it gives CASRLDHNEQFF. The full variable domain, rest sourced from reference TRBV19 and TRBJ2-1, is DGGITQSPKYLFRKEGQNVTLSCEQNLNHDAMYWYRQDPGQGLRLIYYSQIVNDFQKGDIAEGYSVSREKKESFPLTVTSAQKNPTAFYLCASRLDHNEQFFGPGTRLTVL.

This clone was recorded only once. The J gene is TRBJ1-3, the V gene TRBV18; 7 bases fit TRBD1. The germline gives CDR1 KGHSH, CDR2 LQKENI. V shed 3 bases and J 4 bases; nucleotides not matched to a gene: 6. The CDR3 runs 15 residues. DNA for the CDR3: TGTGCCAGCTCACCTCAATGGGACAGCGGAAACACCATATATTTT. Translation gives CASSPQWDSGNTIYF.

This clone has a handful of counts. The rearrangement uses TRBV9 and TRBJ2-2; 8 bases match TRBD1. In germline, CDR1 is SGDLS, CDR2 YYNGEE. The CDR3 loop spans 15 amino acids. V was clipped by 2 bases and J by 0 bases; unmatched bases: 0. The CDR3 protein is CASSVGQANTGELFF. CDR3 nucleotide sequence: TGTGCCAGCAGCGTGGGACAGGCGAACACCGGGGAGCTGTTTTTT. Full variable domain (rest looked up from reference TRBV9 and TRBJ2-2): DSGVTQTPKHLITATGQRVTLRCSPRSGDLSVYWYQQSLDQGLQFLIQYYNGEERAKGNILERFSAQQFPDLHSELNLSSLELGDSALYFCASSVGQANTGELFFGEGSRLTVL.

The gene calls are TRBV28 and TRBJ2-3; the D gene is possibly TRBD2 (5 bases). Per the germline V gene, CDR1 is MDHEN and CDR2 is SYDVKM. V was cut by 10 bases and J by 0 bases, with 11 bases left in between. CDR3 length: 13 residues. In nucleotides, the CDR3 is TGTGCCAACCGGGATACTAGCACAGATACGCAGTATTTT. Translation: CANRDTSTDTQYF. The complete variable domain, with remaining parts taken from reference TRBV28 and TRBJ2-3, reads DVKVTQSSRYLVKRTGEKVFLECVQDMDHENMFWYRQDPGLGLRLIYFSYDVKMKEKGDIPEGYSVSREKKERFSLILESASTNQTSMYLCANRDTSTDTQYFGPGTRLTVL.